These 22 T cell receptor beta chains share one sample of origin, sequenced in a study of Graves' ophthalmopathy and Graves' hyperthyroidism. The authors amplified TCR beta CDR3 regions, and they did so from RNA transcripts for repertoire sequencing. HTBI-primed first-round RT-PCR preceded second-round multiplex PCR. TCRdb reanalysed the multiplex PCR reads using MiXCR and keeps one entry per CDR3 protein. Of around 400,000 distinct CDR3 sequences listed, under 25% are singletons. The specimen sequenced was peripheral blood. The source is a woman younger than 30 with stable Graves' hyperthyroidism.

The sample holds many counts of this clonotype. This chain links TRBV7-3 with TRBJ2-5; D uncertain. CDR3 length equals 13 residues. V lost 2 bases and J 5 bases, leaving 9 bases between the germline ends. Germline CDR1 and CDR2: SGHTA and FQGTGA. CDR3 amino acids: CASSLHLGETQYF. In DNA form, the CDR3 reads TGTGCCAGCAGCTTACACCTAGGGGAGACCCAGTACTTC. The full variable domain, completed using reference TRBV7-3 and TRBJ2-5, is GAGVSQTPSNKVTEKGKYVELRCDPISGHTALYWYRQSLGQGPEFLIYFQGTGAADDSGLPNDRFFAVRPEGSVSTLKIQRTERGDSAVYLCASSLHLGETQYFGPGTRLLVL.

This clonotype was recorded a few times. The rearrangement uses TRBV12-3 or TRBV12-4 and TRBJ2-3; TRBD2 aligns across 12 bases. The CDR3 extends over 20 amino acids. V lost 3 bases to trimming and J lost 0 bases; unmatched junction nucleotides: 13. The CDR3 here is CASSFSRSSGRVRSTDTQYF. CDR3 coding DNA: TGTGCCAGCAGTTTTAGCAGATCTAGCGGGAGGGTCCGAAGCACAGATACGCAGTATTTT.

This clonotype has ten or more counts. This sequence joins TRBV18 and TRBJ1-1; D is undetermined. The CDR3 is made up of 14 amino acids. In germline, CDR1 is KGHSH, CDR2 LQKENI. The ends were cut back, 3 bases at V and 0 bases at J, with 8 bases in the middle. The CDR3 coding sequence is TGTGCCAGCTCACCTCGGGAGGTGAACACTGAAGCTTTCTTT. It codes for CASSPREVNTEAFF.

This CDR3 is CASRTGGAFGYTF. Written as DNA, the CDR3 is TGTGCCAGCAGGACAGGGGGCGCATTTGGCTACACCTTC. V and J are TRBV6-1 and TRBJ1-2, with TRBD1 matching 10 bases. Per the germline V gene, CDR1 is MNHNS and CDR2 is SASEGT. The CDR3 loop spans 13 amino acids. The V gene end was trimmed by 6 bases and the J gene end by 7 bases; junction bases not matched to a gene: 5.

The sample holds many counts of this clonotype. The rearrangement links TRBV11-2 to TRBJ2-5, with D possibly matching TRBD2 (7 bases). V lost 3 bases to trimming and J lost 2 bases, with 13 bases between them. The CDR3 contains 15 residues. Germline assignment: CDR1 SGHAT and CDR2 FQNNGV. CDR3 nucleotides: TGTGCCAGCAGCTTCGAAGGGAGGGGGCAAGAGACCCAGTACTTC. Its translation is CASSFEGRGQETQYF.

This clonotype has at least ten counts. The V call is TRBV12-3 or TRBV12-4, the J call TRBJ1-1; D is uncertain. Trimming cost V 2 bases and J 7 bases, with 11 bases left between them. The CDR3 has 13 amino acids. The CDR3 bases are TGTGCCAGCAGTTTAAGGGAAGGGAGTGAAGCTTTCTTT. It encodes CASSLREGSEAFF.

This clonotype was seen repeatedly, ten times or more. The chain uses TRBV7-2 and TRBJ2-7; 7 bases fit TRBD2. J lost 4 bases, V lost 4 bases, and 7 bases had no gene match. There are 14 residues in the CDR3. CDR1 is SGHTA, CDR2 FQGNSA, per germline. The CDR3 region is CASSSSGRAYEQYF. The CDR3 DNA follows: TGTGCCAGCAGCTCTAGCGGAAGAGCTTACGAGCAGTACTTC.

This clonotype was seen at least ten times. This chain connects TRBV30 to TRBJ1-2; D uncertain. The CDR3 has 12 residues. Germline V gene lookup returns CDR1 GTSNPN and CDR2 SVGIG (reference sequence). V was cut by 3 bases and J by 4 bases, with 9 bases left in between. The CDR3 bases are TGTGCCTGGAGGACGGCATTCTATGGCTACACCTTC. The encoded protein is CAWRTAFYGYTF.

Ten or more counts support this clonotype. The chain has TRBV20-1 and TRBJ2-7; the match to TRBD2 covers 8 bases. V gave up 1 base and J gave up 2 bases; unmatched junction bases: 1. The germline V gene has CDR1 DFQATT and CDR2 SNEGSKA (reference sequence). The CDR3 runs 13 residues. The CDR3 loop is CSARAGGTYEQYF. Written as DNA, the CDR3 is TGCAGTGCTAGAGCGGGAGGGACCTACGAGCAGTACTTC.

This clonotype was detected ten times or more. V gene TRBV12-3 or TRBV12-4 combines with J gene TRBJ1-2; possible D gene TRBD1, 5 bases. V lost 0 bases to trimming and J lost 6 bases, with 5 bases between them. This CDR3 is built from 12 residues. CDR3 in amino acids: CASSLAGDGYTF. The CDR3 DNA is TGTGCCAGCAGTTTAGCAGGGGATGGCTACACCTTC.

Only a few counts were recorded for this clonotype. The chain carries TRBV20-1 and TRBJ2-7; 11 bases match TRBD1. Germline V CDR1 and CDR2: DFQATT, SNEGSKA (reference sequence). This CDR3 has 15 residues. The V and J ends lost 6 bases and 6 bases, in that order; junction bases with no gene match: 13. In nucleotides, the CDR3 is TGCAGTGCGGAAGGACAGGGGGCGATCCCTCGCGAGCAGTACTTC. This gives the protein CSAEGQGAIPREQYF.

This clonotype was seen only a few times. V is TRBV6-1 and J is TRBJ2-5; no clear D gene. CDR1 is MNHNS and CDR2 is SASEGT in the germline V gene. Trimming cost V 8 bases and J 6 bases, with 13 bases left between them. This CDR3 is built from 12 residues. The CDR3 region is CASAPAGKTQYF. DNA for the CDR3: TGTGCCAGCGCCCCCGCAGGAAAGACCCAGTACTTC.

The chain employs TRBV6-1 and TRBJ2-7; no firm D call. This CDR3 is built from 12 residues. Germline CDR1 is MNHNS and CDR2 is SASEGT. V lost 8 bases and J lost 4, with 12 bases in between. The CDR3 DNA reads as TGTGCCAGCCCTGAAACAGAATACGAGCAGTACTTC. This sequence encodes CASPETEYEQYF.

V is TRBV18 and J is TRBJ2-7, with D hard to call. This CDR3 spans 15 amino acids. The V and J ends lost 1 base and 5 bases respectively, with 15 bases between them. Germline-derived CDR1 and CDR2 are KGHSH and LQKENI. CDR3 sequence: CASSPQSFYGNEQYF. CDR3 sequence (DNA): TGTGCCAGCTCACCACAGTCCTTCTATGGCAACGAGCAGTACTTC.

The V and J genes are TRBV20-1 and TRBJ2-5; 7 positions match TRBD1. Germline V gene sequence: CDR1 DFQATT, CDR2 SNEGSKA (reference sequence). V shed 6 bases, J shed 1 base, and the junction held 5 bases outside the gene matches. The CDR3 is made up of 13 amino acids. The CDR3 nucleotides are TGCAGTGCCTGGGGACAGTCCCAAGAGACCCAGTACTTC. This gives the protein CSAWGQSQETQYF.

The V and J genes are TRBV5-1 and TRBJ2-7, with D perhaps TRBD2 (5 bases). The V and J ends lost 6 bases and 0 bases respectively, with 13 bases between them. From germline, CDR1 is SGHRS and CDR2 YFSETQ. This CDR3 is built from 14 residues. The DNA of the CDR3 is TGCGCCAGCAAACCGGACTCGACCTCCTACGAGCAGTACTTC. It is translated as CASKPDSTSYEQYF.

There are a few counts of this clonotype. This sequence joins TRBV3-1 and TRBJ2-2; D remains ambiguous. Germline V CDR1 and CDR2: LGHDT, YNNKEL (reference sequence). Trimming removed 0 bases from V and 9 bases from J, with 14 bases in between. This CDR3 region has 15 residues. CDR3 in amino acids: CASSQDFLGIRELFF. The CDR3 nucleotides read TGTGCCAGCAGCCAAGATTTCTTAGGTATTAGGGAGCTGTTTTTT.

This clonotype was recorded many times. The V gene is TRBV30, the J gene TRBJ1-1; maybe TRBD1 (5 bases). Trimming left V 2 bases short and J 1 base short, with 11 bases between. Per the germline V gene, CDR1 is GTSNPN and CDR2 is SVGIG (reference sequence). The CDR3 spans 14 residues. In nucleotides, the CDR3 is TGTGCCTGGAGTATTGGACAACCGAACACTGAAGCTTTCTTT. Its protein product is CAWSIGQPNTEAFF.

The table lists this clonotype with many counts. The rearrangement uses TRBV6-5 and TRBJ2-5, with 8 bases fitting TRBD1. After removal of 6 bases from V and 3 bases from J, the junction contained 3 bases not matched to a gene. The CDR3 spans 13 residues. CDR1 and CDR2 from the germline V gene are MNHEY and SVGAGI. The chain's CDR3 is CASRRGQEETQYF. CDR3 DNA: TGTGCCAGCAGGAGGGGACAGGAAGAGACCCAGTACTTC.

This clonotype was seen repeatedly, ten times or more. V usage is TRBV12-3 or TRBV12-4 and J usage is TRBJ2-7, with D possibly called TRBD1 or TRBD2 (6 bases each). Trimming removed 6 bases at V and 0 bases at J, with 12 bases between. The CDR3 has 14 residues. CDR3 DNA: TGTGCCAGCAGGGCGGGACACAGCTCCTACGAGCAGTACTTC. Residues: CASRAGHSSYEQYF.

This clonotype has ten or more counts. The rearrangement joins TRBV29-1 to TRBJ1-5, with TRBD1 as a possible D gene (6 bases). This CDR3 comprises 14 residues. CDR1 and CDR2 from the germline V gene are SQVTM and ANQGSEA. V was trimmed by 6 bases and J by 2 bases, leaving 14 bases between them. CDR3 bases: TGCAGCGTAAAACAGGGAGGTGGCAATCAGCCCCAGCATTTT. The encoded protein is CSVKQGGGNQPQHF.

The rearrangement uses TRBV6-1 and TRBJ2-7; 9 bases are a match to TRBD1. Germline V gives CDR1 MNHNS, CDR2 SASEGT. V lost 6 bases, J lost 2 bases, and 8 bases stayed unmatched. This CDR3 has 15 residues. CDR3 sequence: CASRPGQGYPYEQYF. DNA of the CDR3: TGTGCCAGCAGACCGGGACAGGGCTATCCCTACGAGCAGTACTTC.